Below, 26 T cell receptor beta chains from the same sample are listed, as sequenced in a study of T cell repertoires in ileal Crohn's disease. The method was immunoSEQ multiplex PCR; TCRdb's version includes in-frame clones alone and lacks a portion of them. The sample lists around 5,600 clones; approximately 86% were seen once. The source material was ileal tissue. The receptors here all came from an adult with Crohn's disease.

This clone was seen more than once but under ten times. The chain is built from TRBV5-1 and TRBJ2-7; 15 bases are shared with TRBD2. CDR1 is SGHRS, CDR2 YFSETQ, per germline. This CDR3 contains 15 residues. Unmatched junction bases numbered 4, after V lost 5 bases and J lost 4 bases. As DNA, the CDR3 is TGCGCCAGCAGGGGACTAGCGGGGGGCGCGTACGAGCAGTACTTC. Amino acids: CASRGLAGGAYEQYF.

The CDR3 nucleotides read TGTGCCACCAGTTCCGACAGGGCATCTAGCGAGCAGTACTTC. Residues: CATSSDRASSEQYF. V gene TRBV15 combines with J gene TRBJ2-7; 7 positions match TRBD1. V gave up 6 bases and J gave up 6 bases; unmatched junction bases: 11. Germline loops: CDR1 LNHNV, CDR2 YYDKDF (reference sequence). CDR3 length equals 14 residues.

The chain joins TRBV2 to TRBJ2-7, with 8 bases aligning to TRBD2. V shed 4 bases and J 6 bases; nucleotides not matched to a gene: 11. CDR1 is SNHLY, CDR2 FYNNEI, per germline. This CDR3 has 15 amino acids. The CDR3 bases are TGTGCCAGCAGTGCGGGACTAGTGGCCCCGGGCGAGCAGTACTTC. Translated, it gives CASSAGLVAPGEQYF.

The rearrangement joins TRBV7-9 to TRBJ1-2; no clear D. Trimming removed 3 bases at V and 5 bases at J, with 16 bases between. The CDR3 is 15 residues long. Per germline, CDR1 SEHNR and CDR2 FQNEAQ (reference sequence). For the CDR3, the DNA is TGTGCCAGCAGCTTCGGGGTCTTTACCCCTTATGGCTACACCTTC. Translation: CASSFGVFTPYGYTF.

The J gene is TRBJ1-1, the V gene TRBV10-3; possibly TRBD1 for D (5 bases). Looked up from germline, CDR1 is ENHRY and CDR2 is SYGVKD. V was cut by 10 bases and J by 1 base, with 13 bases left in between. The CDR3 consists of 13 residues. The CDR3 spells CATLTEQNTEAFF. CDR3 DNA sequence: TGTGCCACATTGACAGAGCAGAACACTGAAGCTTTCTTT.

The CDR3 region is CASSLEGAQETQYF. The CDR3 bases are TGTGCCAGCAGCTTAGAAGGGGCCCAAGAGACCCAGTACTTC. This chain links TRBV7-7 with TRBJ2-5; TRBD1 is a possible D gene (5 bases). The CDR3 totals 14 residues. Germline CDR1 SSHAT, CDR2 FNYEAQ (reference sequence). V gave up 1 base and J gave up 1 base, with 7 bases separating them.

This rearrangement joins TRBV28 to TRBJ2-7; 9 bases align to TRBD2. CDR1 and CDR2 from the germline V gene are MDHEN and SYDVKM. Trimming at V came to 5 bases and at J to 6 bases, leaving 11 bases not matched to a gene. The CDR3 is 15 amino acids. The CDR3 nucleotides are TGTGCCAGCAGTCCTCCAGGGCGGGGGGGCCCCGAGCAGTACTTC. Translated: CASSPPGRGGPEQYF.

The J gene is TRBJ1-2, the V gene TRBV29-1; the D gene is possibly TRBD1 (5 bases). The ends were cut back, 2 bases at V and 8 bases at J, with 12 bases in the middle. This CDR3 region has 12 residues. Germline V gene sequence: CDR1 SQVTM, CDR2 ANQGSEA. Here the CDR3 DNA reads TGCAGCGTTGAATCAGGGCTTGGAGGCTACACCTTC. It is translated as CSVESGLGGYTF.

V usage is TRBV6-6 and J usage is TRBJ1-1, with TRBD1 as a possible D gene (5 bases). Deletions cut 2 bases from V and 10 bases from J, with 23 bases between. The CDR3 covers 16 residues. Germline CDR1 and CDR2: MNHNY and SVGAGI (reference sequence). Here the CDR3 reads CASSYAPGTGGGSAFF. CDR3 bases: TGTGCCAGCAGTTACGCCCCCGGGACGGGAGGAGGATCAGCTTTCTTT.

This clone was observed a handful of times. The chain couples TRBV10-3 to TRBJ1-3; a possible D gene is TRBD1 (6 bases). This CDR3 contains 15 residues. Trimming removed 6 bases from V and 0 bases from J, with 12 bases in between. Germline CDR1 ENHRY, CDR2 SYGVKD. The CDR3 is CAIRRQANSGNTIYF. CDR3 bases: TGTGCCATCAGGAGACAGGCCAACTCTGGAAACACCATATATTTT.

The genes are TRBV29-1 and TRBJ2-1, with TRBD2 as a possible D gene (6 bases). Germline-derived CDR1 and CDR2 are SQVTM and ANQGSEA. V lost 7 bases and J lost 4, with 8 bases in between. This CDR3 is 11 amino acids long. CDR3 nucleotide sequence: TGCAGCGCTAGCGAATACAATGAGCAGTTCTTC. Translating it yields CSASEYNEQFF.

This clone was seen more than once but under ten times. The CDR3 DNA reads TGTGCCAGCAGTGACTCTGCGGGGAACAGGACTGGAAACACCATATATTTT. Translating it yields CASSDSAGNRTGNTIYF. The V gene is TRBV6-4, the J gene TRBJ1-3; tentative D call: TRBD1 (5 bases). Germline values: CDR1 MRHNA, CDR2 SNTAGT. The V end was cut by 0 bases, the J end by 2 bases, with 14 bases between. This CDR3 is 17 amino acids long.

This chain connects TRBV4-2 to TRBJ2-1, with TRBD2 matching over 10 bases. Germline V gives CDR1 LGHNA, CDR2 YNFKEQ. The CDR3 contains 17 residues. J lost 8 bases, V lost 0 bases, and 10 bases had no gene match. The CDR3 region has the DNA TGTGCCAGCAGCCAAGAGCCACTAGCGGGGTACGACCATGAGCAGTTCTTC. Amino acid sequence: CASSQEPLAGYDHEQFF.

This clone showed up just once. The chain is built from TRBV5-1 and TRBJ1-1, with D possibly matching TRBD1 (5 bases). The CDR3 consists of 13 residues. Per the germline V gene, CDR1 is SGHRS and CDR2 is YFSETQ. The germline V and J ends were trimmed by 4 bases and 4 bases, with 11 bases remaining between them. CDR3 residues: CASSNAGTTEAFF. For the CDR3, the DNA is TGCGCCAGCAGCAATGCGGGGACCACTGAAGCTTTCTTT.

V is TRBV27 and J is TRBJ1-2; perhaps TRBD1 as D (6 bases). The CDR3 runs to 14 residues. Germline V gives CDR1 MNHEY, CDR2 SMNVEV (reference sequence). V was pared by 6 bases and J by 8 bases, with 19 bases between. The DNA for the CDR3 is TGTGCCAGCAGCCCCGACAGGACCTTCTGGGGCTACACCTTC. It encodes CASSPDRTFWGYTF.

V gene TRBV4-2 combines with J gene TRBJ2-7; the D gene is possibly TRBD1 (6 bases). The CDR3 spans 15 residues. Deletions cut 2 bases from V and 1 base from J, with 12 bases between. Germline CDR1 is LGHNA and CDR2 is YNFKEQ. The CDR3 sequence: CASSQHDRQSYEQYF. The CDR3 DNA is TGTGCCAGCAGCCAACACGACAGGCAATCCTACGAGCAGTACTTC.

In regard to this clone: Germline is not matched at one junction end, which may reflect a read error. The chain joins TRBV29-1 to TRBJ2-1; 8 nucleotides match TRBD1. This CDR3 is built from 14 residues. Germline V gene lookup returns CDR1 SQVTM and CDR2 ANQGSEA. CDR3 coding DNA: TGCAGCGTCGAAGGACAGGGAGGATACAATGAGCAGTTCTTC. Its translation is CSVEGQGGYNEQFF.

This clone is judged large. This chain uses TRBV29-1 with TRBJ2-1; TRBD2 matches 9 bases. The CDR3 loop spans 14 amino acids. J gave up 5 bases and V 3 bases, and 5 bases lay outside the gene matches. CDR1 and CDR2 from the germline V gene are SQVTM and ANQGSEA. As DNA, the CDR3 is TGCAGCGTTGACGGCGGGGGGGCCCACAATGAGCAGTTCTTC. It is translated as CSVDGGGAHNEQFF.

The chain has TRBV4-3 and TRBJ2-7; 11 bases are a match to TRBD2. From germline, CDR1 is LGHNA and CDR2 YSLEER. This CDR3 has 18 residues. Losses at the gene ends were 1 base for V and 2 bases for J; bases not matched to a gene: 10. Written as DNA, the CDR3 is TGCGCCAGCAGCCAAGGACTAGCGGGGCCCACAGGTACCTACGAGCAGTACTTC. Its protein product is CASSQGLAGPTGTYEQYF.

This sequence joins TRBV4-1 and TRBJ1-6; the D gene is possibly TRBD1 (6 bases). Germline CDR1 and CDR2: MGHRA and YSYEKL. Trimming removed 1 base from V and 0 bases from J, with 13 bases in between. The CDR3 contains 18 residues. The CDR3 DNA sequence: TGCGCCAGCAGCCAAGGACCCACAGGGAGCTCCTATAATTCACCCCTCCACTTT. It specifies CASSQGPTGSSYNSPLHF.

The chain joins TRBV4-2 to TRBJ2-1; 13 nucleotides line up with TRBD2. Germline-derived CDR1 and CDR2 are LGHNA and YNFKEQ. CDR3 size: 17 residues. The trim removed 3 bases at V and 6 bases at J, leaving 8 bases unmatched. CDR3 loop: CASSHLLAGGFSNEQFF. The CDR3 nucleotides read TGTGCCAGCAGCCACCTACTAGCGGGGGGGTTTAGCAATGAGCAGTTCTTC.

The rearrangement links TRBV27 to TRBJ2-5; D possibly corresponds to TRBD2 (5 bases). V gave up 2 bases and J gave up 2 bases, with 12 bases separating them. CDR3 length: 15 amino acids. Germline CDR1 is MNHEY and CDR2 is SMNVEV (reference sequence). Here the CDR3 DNA reads TGTGCCAGCAGTTTACGGTTCGGGGTACAAGAGACCCAGTACTTC. Translating gives CASSLRFGVQETQYF.

This clone was seen only once. The V call is TRBV27, the J call TRBJ2-2, with 7 bases identical to TRBD1. Germline V CDR1 and CDR2: MNHEY, SMNVEV (reference sequence). Trimming at V came to 5 bases and at J to 3 bases, leaving 9 bases not matched to a gene. The length of the CDR3 is 16 residues. This CDR3 is CASSPGGDRDTGELFF. In DNA, the CDR3 is TGTGCCAGCAGTCCCGGTGGGGACAGAGACACCGGGGAGCTGTTTTTT.

J is TRBJ2-2 and V is TRBV7-6; 11 positions match TRBD1. The CDR3 sequence is 16 residues long. After removal of 5 bases from V and 5 bases from J, the junction contained 7 bases not matched to a gene. Germline CDR1 reads SGHVS; CDR2 reads FNYEAQ. This chain's CDR3 is CASSLRGTGGTGELFF. In DNA form, the CDR3 reads TGTGCCAGCAGCCTTAGGGGGACAGGGGGGACCGGGGAGCTGTTTTTT.

J is TRBJ1-1 and V is TRBV9; D gene uncertain. The V gene's germline CDR1 is SGDLS and CDR2 YYNGEE. The CDR3 consists of 13 residues. Trimming removed 4 bases from V and 2 bases from J, with 9 bases in between. In nucleotides, the CDR3 is TGTGCCAGCAGCTCCCAACATAACACTGAAGCTTTCTTT. It encodes CASSSQHNTEAFF.

The rearrangement uses TRBV7-9 and TRBJ2-2; D is perhaps TRBD1 (6 bases). Germline V lookup: CDR1 SEHNR, CDR2 FQNEAQ (reference sequence). V lost 3 bases to trimming and J lost 0 bases, with 8 bases between them. The CDR3 is 15 residues long. The CDR3 is CASSLDSPNTGELFF. In DNA form, the CDR3 reads TGTGCCAGCAGCTTGGACAGTCCGAACACCGGGGAGCTGTTTTTT. The full variable domain, rest sourced from reference TRBV7-9 and TRBJ2-2, is DTGVSQNPRHKITKRGQNVTFRCDPISEHNRLYWYRQTLGQGPEFLTYFQNEAQLEKSRLLSDRFSAERPKGSFSTLEIQRTEQGDSAMYLCASSLDSPNTGELFFGEGSRLTVL.